These T cell receptor beta chains were read from a single sample in a study of OX40 agonist ivuxolimab in advanced cancers. Assay: immunoSEQ multiplex PCR; the TCRdb copy retains only in-frame clones and omits some. The table includes tens of thousands of clones, about 90% detected once. The specimen was CD4+ or CD8+ T cells sorted from blood, collected in a trial of the OX40 agonist ivuxolimab. Receptors were obtained from an adult with an advanced solid tumor such as melanoma, head and neck, liver or kidney cancer. CDR3s include the opening cysteine and the closing phenylalanine or tryptophan. The order of the fields is V gene, clone size, J gene, D gene, CDR3 length, CDR3 protein, CDR3 DNA. A D gene is named only where the DNA matches it firmly. Clone size is given for some rows only: seen once, a few or many times, or a class if the clone is expanded.

>TRBV28|few|TRBJ2-7|-|14
CASSTPSGIYEQYF
TGTGCCAGCAGTACCCCTAGTGGAATCTACGAGCAGTACTTC
>TRBV5-4|once|TRBJ1-6|-|13
CASSSDTNSPLHF
TGTGCCAGCAGCTCGGACACGAATTCACCCCTCCACTTT
>TRBV30|few|TRBJ2-5|TRBD2|18
CAWSTGLAAYRLQKTQYF
TGTGCCTGGAGTACCGGACTAGCGGCCTATCGGCTCCAAAAGACCCAGTACTTC
>TRBV4-1|-|TRBJ2-1|-|17
CASSQEARVSSYNEQFF
TGCGCCAGCAGCCAAGAAGCGCGGGTGAGCTCCTACAATGAGCAGTTCTTC
>TRBV18|-|TRBJ2-1|-|12
CASSPPGSGQFF
TGTGCCAGCTCACCACCGGGCAGTGGGCAGTTCTTC
>TRBV18|-|TRBJ2-7|TRBD1|14
CASSPRTGQHEQYF
TGTGCCAGCTCACCCCGGACAGGTCAGCACGAGCAGTACTTC
>TRBV4-2|-|TRBJ1-5|-|16
CASSQDWEVGNQPQHF
TGTGCCAGCAGCCAAGATTGGGAGGTGGGAAATCAGCCCCAGCATTTT
>TRBV28|-|TRBJ1-1|-|11
CASSLRGTAFF
TGTGCCAGCAGTTTAAGGGGGACAGCTTTCTTT
>TRBV28|-|TRBJ1-3|-|16
CASSLPSGSSGNTIYF
TGTGCCAGCAGCCTACCCAGCGGGAGCTCTGGAAACACCATATATTTT
>TRBV25-1|-|TRBJ2-1|-|15
CASNPGTLLYNEQFF
TGTGCCAGCAACCCCGGGACTTTACTCTACAATGAGCAGTTCTTC
>TRBV4-3|-|TRBJ2-5|TRBD2|16
CASSQLVGGSQETQYF
TGCGCCAGCAGCCAACTGGTGGGAGGGTCCCAAGAGACCCAGTACTTC
>TRBV2|-|TRBJ1-5|-|14
CASSPGTQYQPQHF
TGTGCCAGCTCGCCCGGGACTCAATATCAGCCCCAGCATTTT
>TRBV7-3|once|TRBJ2-1|TRBD1|15
CASSLGQGPYNEQFF
TGTGCCAGCAGCCTAGGACAGGGCCCTTACAATGAGCAGTTCTTC
>TRBV5-1|-|TRBJ2-5|-|17
CASSSGFGRNNQETQYF
TGCGCCAGCAGCTCAGGATTTGGACGGAATAACCAAGAGACCCAGTACTTC
>TRBV19|-|TRBJ2-1|TRBD2|14
CASSPGLAGGRRVF
TGTGCCAGTAGCCCGGGACTAGCGGGAGGGCGACGAGTCTTC
>TRBV11-1|-|TRBJ1-1|-|15
CASSPSGPPNTEAFF
TGTGCCAGCAGCCCCTCAGGCCCCCCGAACACTGAAGCTTTCTTT
>TRBV28|-|TRBJ1-4|-|14
CASSWAATNEKLFF
TGTGCCAGCAGCTGGGCTGCAACTAATGAAAAACTGTTTTTT
>TRBV7-2|-|TRBJ2-6|-|17
CASSLAIDSSGANVLTF
TGTGCCAGCAGCTTAGCGATCGACAGCTCTGGGGCCAACGTCCTGACTTTC
>TRBV29-1|-|TRBJ2-3|TRBD2|19
CSVEDSVLAGPTEGDTQYF
TGCAGCGTTGAAGATTCGGTTCTAGCGGGACCAACTGAGGGGGATACGCAGTATTTT
>TRBV25-1|-|TRBJ1-2|-|16
CASSGKAWRANYGYTF
TGTGCCAGCAGTGGAAAGGCATGGCGAGCTAACTATGGCTACACCTTC
>TRBV4-3|-|TRBJ2-3|-|14
CASSQGQIKDTQYF
TGCGCCAGCAGCCAAGGACAGATTAAGGATACGCAGTATTTT
>TRBV7-9|-|TRBJ1-2|-|15
CASSLTGPANYGYTF
TGTGCCAGCAGCTTAACAGGGCCTGCTAACTATGGCTACACCTTC
>TRBV6-6|-|TRBJ2-3|-|15
CASSLLLGGTDTQYF
TGTGCCAGCAGTCTACTACTAGGAGGAACAGATACGCAGTATTTT
>TRBV2|-|TRBJ1-1|TRBD1|13
CASRAGGRSEAFF
TGTGCCAGCCGCGCAGGGGGACGGAGTGAAGCTTTCTTT
>TRBV9|-|TRBJ2-2|-|16
CASSVVGGWNTGELFF
TGTGCCAGCAGCGTAGTTGGGGGTTGGAACACCGGGGAGCTGTTTTTT
>TRBV18|-|TRBJ1-1|TRBD1|16
CASSPPGRTGGTEAFF
TGTGCCAGCTCACCACCGGGGAGGACAGGGGGCACTGAAGCTTTCTTT
>TRBV6-1|-|TRBJ1-5|-|15
CASTETDSINQPQHF
TGTGCCAGCACCGAAACGGACAGTATCAATCAGCCCCAGCATTTT
>TRBV5-4|-|TRBJ1-1|-|13
CASSLDSNTEAFF
TGTGCCAGCAGCTTGGATTCGAACACTGAAGCTTTCTTT
>TRBV2|-|TRBJ1-1|-|14
CASTREGWDTEAFF
TGTGCCAGCACCCGAGAGGGGTGGGACACTGAAGCTTTCTTT
>TRBV10-3|-|TRBJ2-5|-|17
CAIKGGPGSNNQETQYF
TGTGCCATCAAGGGGGGCCCGGGATCAAACAACCAAGAGACCCAGTACTTC
>TRBV28|-|TRBJ2-4|-|16
CASTPRWGGSKNIQYF
TGTGCCAGCACCCCTCGCTGGGGCGGGTCCAAAAACATTCAGTACTTC
>TRBV5-5|-|TRBJ2-7|-|12
CASSLGPEEQYF
TGTGCCAGCAGCTTGGGGCCCGAGGAGCAGTACTTC
>TRBV6-5|-|TRBJ2-7|-|15
CASSYFVDRSYEQYF
TGTGCCAGCAGTTATTTCGTCGACAGATCCTACGAGCAGTACTTC
>TRBV7-9|-|TRBJ2-1|TRBD2|15
CASSSMGGSHNEQFF
TGTGCCAGCAGTTCGATGGGCGGGAGCCACAATGAGCAGTTCTTC
>TRBV28|-|TRBJ2-7|TRBD2|15
CASRKAGGSYYEQYF
TGTGCCAGCAGAAAAGCGGGAGGCAGCTACTACGAGCAGTACTTC
>TRBV10-3|once|TRBJ1-5|-|12
CAIKGEGQPQHF
TGTGCCATCAAAGGGGAGGGACAGCCCCAGCATTTT
>TRBV5-1|-|TRBJ2-7|TRBD1|14
CASSIGQGAVEQYF
TGCGCCAGCAGCATTGGACAGGGGGCGGTTGAGCAGTACTTC
>TRBV28|-|TRBJ1-6|-|14
CASSSPGRNSPLHF
TGTGCCAGCAGTTCGCCAGGGCGGAATTCACCCCTCCACTTT
>TRBV5-1|-|TRBJ2-5|TRBD1|15
CASSVQGAVQETQYF
TGCGCCAGCAGTGTACAGGGGGCGGTCCAAGAGACCCAGTACTTC
>TRBV18|-|TRBJ2-4|-|14
CASSPPMGEHIQYF
TGTGCCAGCTCACCACCGATGGGTGAGCACATTCAGTACTTC
>TRBV19|-|TRBJ1-5|-|15
CASSTQGQMNQPQHF
TGTGCCAGTAGTACGCAGGGGCAAATGAATCAGCCCCAGCATTTT
>TRBV5-1|-|TRBJ2-2|TRBD2|18
CASSSPPGLAGSGGELFF
TGCGCCAGCAGCTCACCCCCGGGACTAGCGGGATCGGGCGGGGAGCTGTTTTTT
>TRBV7-2|-|TRBJ2-7|-|15
CASSLASVSSYEQYF
TGTGCCAGCAGCTTAGCTAGCGTGAGCTCCTACGAGCAGTACTTC
>TRBV7-9|-|TRBJ2-1|-|12
CASSLVGYEQFF
TGTGCCAGCAGCTTAGTTGGGTATGAGCAGTTCTTC
>TRBV11-3|-|TRBJ2-2|-|14
CASSLGLNSGELFF
TGTGCCAGCAGCCTCGGACTAAACTCCGGGGAGCTGTTTTTT
>TRBV5-5|-|TRBJ1-1|TRBD1|16
CASSQGQGAMNTEAFF
TGTGCCAGCAGCCAGGGACAGGGGGCCATGAACACTGAAGCTTTCTTT